A single sample is the source of the 13 T cell receptor beta chains below, sequenced in a study of T cell repertoires in enteric fever. TCRdb called the reads again in MiXCR, with one record for every CDR3 protein. The sample records 1,300 to 1,500 distinct CDR3 sequences, 35% being singletons. Input material: CCR7- CD38- CD4+ T cells from PBMCs. The source of these receptors is a human donor with Salmonella enteric fever, either typhoid or paratyphoid (not recorded which).

Within the sample, this clonotype is large. The chain is built from TRBV5-1 and TRBJ2-7; 8 nucleotides align to TRBD2. Germline V gene lookup returns CDR1 SGHRS and CDR2 YFSETQ. The CDR3 has 14 amino acids. Unmatched junction bases numbered 6, after V lost 6 bases and J lost 1 base. CDR3 protein: CASNSGIASYEQYF. The CDR3 DNA sequence: TGCGCCAGCAATAGCGGGATCGCGTCCTACGAGCAGTACTTC. Using reference TRBV5-1 and TRBJ2-7 for the parts outside the CDR3, the full variable domain is KAGVTQTPRYLIKTRGQQVTLSCSPISGHRSVSWYQQTPGQGLQFLFEYFSETQRNKGNFPGRFSGRQFSNSRSEMNVSTLELGDSALYLCASNSGIASYEQYFGPGTRLTVT.

This chain links TRBV5-1 with TRBJ1-4, with a weak D call TRBD1 (6 bases). This CDR3 region has 14 residues. V was pared by 0 bases and J by 7 bases, with 10 bases between. Germline-derived CDR1 and CDR2 are SGHRS and YFSETQ. The chain's CDR3 is CASSLAGGGEKLFF. CDR3 in DNA: TGCGCCAGCAGCTTGGCGGGGGGCGGTGAAAAACTGTTTTTT.

There are a few counts of this clonotype. J is TRBJ2-6 and V is TRBV5-1; no firm D call. The V gene's germline CDR1 is SGHRS and CDR2 YFSETQ. The CDR3 loop spans 16 amino acids. V lost 0 bases and J lost 0, with 7 bases in between. CDR3 DNA: TGCGCCAGCAGCTTGGTCTTGAACTCTGGGGCCAACGTCCTGACTTTC. Residues: CASSLVLNSGANVLTF.

By proportion, this clonotype is large. The rearrangement links TRBV5-1 to TRBJ2-6, with D perhaps TRBD1 (5 bases). V was shortened by 4 bases and J by 2 bases, with 10 bases between the two germline ends. Germline V gene sequence: CDR1 SGHRS, CDR2 YFSETQ. CDR3 length: 15 amino acids. The CDR3 region has the DNA TGCGCCAGCAGCACCAGACAGACTGGGGCCAACGTCCTGACTTTC. It specifies CASSTRQTGANVLTF.

This clonotype is classed as medium-sized. The chain is built from TRBV5-1 and TRBJ2-7, with a possible D match to TRBD1 (6 bases). The V gene's germline CDR1 is SGHRS and CDR2 YFSETQ. Trimming shortened V by 4 bases and J by 3 bases, and 26 bases separated the two germline ends. There are 18 residues in the CDR3. The CDR3 DNA follows: TGCGCCAGCAGCCGAGATGATATGCGGACAGAACTTCACTACGAGCAGTACTTC. Translated, it gives CASSRDDMRTELHYEQYF.

The chain joins TRBV2 to TRBJ1-4; D gene unclear. This CDR3 is 14 amino acids long. Germline V gives CDR1 SNHLY, CDR2 FYNNEI. V lost 5 bases and J lost 5, with 12 bases in between. CDR3 region: CASSYSTQNEKLFF. The CDR3 nucleotides are TGTGCCAGCAGTTACTCGACACAGAATGAAAAACTGTTTTTT.

A few counts support this clonotype. This chain uses TRBV5-1 with TRBJ2-2; TRBD2 matches 12 bases. Germline V gives CDR1 SGHRS, CDR2 YFSETQ. The CDR3 length is 14 residues. Trimming at V came to 5 bases and at J to 4 bases, leaving 0 bases not matched to a gene. DNA for the CDR3: TGCGCCAGCAGGACTAGCGGGAGCACCGGGGAGCTGTTTTTT. It specifies CASRTSGSTGELFF.

Judged by abundance, this clonotype is large. J is TRBJ2-7 and V is TRBV5-1; D gene uncertain. The V gene's germline CDR1 is SGHRS and CDR2 YFSETQ. The CDR3 extends over 12 amino acids. V lost 2 bases, J lost 9 bases, and 12 bases lay in between. The CDR3 DNA is TGCGCCAGCAGCTTCAGTTTCGGTGTGCAGTACTTC. Protein sequence: CASSFSFGVQYF. The full variable domain, completed using reference TRBV5-1 and TRBJ2-7, is KAGVTQTPRYLIKTRGQQVTLSCSPISGHRSVSWYQQTPGQGLQFLFEYFSETQRNKGNFPGRFSGRQFSNSRSEMNVSTLELGDSALYLCASSFSFGVQYFGPGTRLTVT.

The chain recombines TRBV7-2 with TRBJ2-2; D is unclear. The CDR3 runs to 14 residues. Trimming cost V 5 bases and J 2 bases, with 9 bases left between them. Germline CDR1 is SGHTA and CDR2 is FQGNSA. CDR3 coding DNA: TGTGCCAGCAGCCAAAGACATAACACCGGGGAGCTGTTTTTT. Its translation: CASSQRHNTGELFF.

The chain carries TRBV5-1 and TRBJ1-1; D unclear. Trimming left V 4 bases short and J 2 bases short, with 9 bases between. The CDR3 extends over 13 amino acids. CDR1 SGHRS and CDR2 YFSETQ come from the germline V gene. The DNA for the CDR3 is TGCGCCAGCAGCGTGGACGCCAACACTGAAGCTTTCTTT. Translated: CASSVDANTEAFF.

This chain links TRBV18 with TRBJ2-3, with TRBD1 as a possible D gene (6 bases). The germline gives CDR1 KGHSH, CDR2 LQKENI. V shed 2 bases and J shed 3 bases, with 12 bases lying between them. The length of the CDR3 is 15 residues. CDR3 in DNA: TGTGCCAGCTCACCAGTGGGGGACACGACAGATACGCAGTATTTT. This codes for CASSPVGDTTDTQYF.

The chain carries TRBV5-6 and TRBJ2-3, with TRBD2 matching 9 bases. Per germline, CDR1 SGHDT and CDR2 YYEEEE. There are 13 residues in the CDR3. The junction had 1 base not matched to a gene; V was cut back by 0 bases and J by 8 bases. CDR3 nucleotide sequence: TGTGCCAGCAGCTTGGGACTAGCGGTTACGCAGTATTTT. It codes for CASSLGLAVTQYF.

This clonotype qualifies as medium-sized. V and J are TRBV5-1 and TRBJ2-3; D may be TRBD2 (6 bases). CDR3 size: 18 residues. Trimming took off 5 bases at V and 0 bases at J, with 22 bases between the two ends. Germline assignment: CDR1 SGHRS and CDR2 YFSETQ. The CDR3 spells CASRLRAGRHDSTDTQYF. The CDR3 region has the DNA TGCGCCAGCAGGTTGAGGGCGGGACGACACGATAGCACAGATACGCAGTATTTT.